These 13 T cell receptor beta chains share one sample of origin, sequenced in a study of CD8+CD57+ T cells in acquired aplastic anemia. Investigators profiled TCR beta VDJ and CDR3 from genomic DNA template. One entry per CDR3 protein results from TCRdb running MiXCR on the reads. Of fewer than 200,000 distinct CDR3 sequences detected, under 75% appear once; the ten largest clones hold under 60%. Material: sorted CD4+, CD8+, or CD8+CD57+ T cells (not recorded which) from PBMCs. These receptors were obtained from a human donor in good health.

This clonotype was observed many times. In nucleotides, the CDR3 is TGTGCCACCCGAGACAGGGAATCCTACGAGCAGTACTTC. Amino acid sequence: CATRDRESYEQYF. The V call is TRBV2, the J call TRBJ2-7; TRBD1 matches at 7 bases. Germline trimming cut 10 bases from V and 1 base from J; bases unmatched to any gene: 7. From germline, CDR1 is SNHLY and CDR2 FYNNEI. CDR3 length equals 13 residues.

This clonotype was counted at least ten times. This chain connects TRBV20-1 to TRBJ2-7; 9 nucleotides line up with TRBD2. The V and J ends lost 0 bases and 4 bases, in that order; junction bases with no gene match: 10. The length of the CDR3 is 16 residues. CDR1 and CDR2 (germline): DFQATT, SNEGSKA (reference sequence). The CDR3 DNA reads TGCAGTGCTAGAGAAACGGGGCTAGCGGGGTTATACGAGCAGTACTTC. Protein sequence: CSARETGLAGLYEQYF.

The V call is TRBV19, the J call TRBJ1-1, with D maybe TRBD1 (6 bases). This CDR3 comprises 16 residues. V shed 1 base and J shed 0 bases, with 12 bases lying between them. Germline V lookup: CDR1 LNHDA, CDR2 SQIVND (reference sequence). CDR3 protein: CASSIATGGLNTEAFF. The DNA of the CDR3 is TGTGCCAGTAGTATAGCGACAGGAGGGTTGAACACTGAAGCTTTCTTT.

This clonotype has a handful of counts. The genes are TRBV7-3 and TRBJ2-1, with D maybe TRBD2 (6 bases). The V gene's germline CDR1 is SGHTA and CDR2 FQGTGA. The CDR3 covers 15 residues. The V gene lost 0 bases and the J gene lost 4 bases, with 10 bases spanning the gap. The CDR3 region has the DNA TGTGCCAGCAGCTTAACGGCGGGGACGTACAATGAGCAGTTCTTC. This encodes CASSLTAGTYNEQFF. Supplemented by reference TRBV7-3 and TRBJ2-1, the full variable domain reads GAGVSQTPSNKVTEKGKYVELRCDPISGHTALYWYRQSLGQGPEFLIYFQGTGAADDSGLPNDRFFAVRPEGSVSTLKIQRTERGDSAVYLCASSLTAGTYNEQFFGPGTRLTVL.

This chain links TRBV7-2 with TRBJ2-1; tentative D call: TRBD1 (6 bases). The germline V gene has CDR1 SGHTA and CDR2 FQGNSA. The CDR3 loop spans 14 amino acids. The V and J ends lost 4 bases and 4 bases respectively, with 11 bases between them. CDR3 DNA: TGTGCCAGCAGCTCCGGGACACCTTACAATGAGCAGTTCTTC. It specifies CASSSGTPYNEQFF.

A remark on this clonotype: An end of the junction does not agree with germline; a read error may underlie this. The chain employs TRBV10-2 and TRBJ2-6, with a weak D call TRBD1 (6 bases). Germline V gene data show CDR1 as WSHSY and CDR2 as SAAADI. The CDR3 has 14 amino acids. This CDR3 reads CASKQGSGANVPTF. The CDR3 DNA reads as TGCGCCAGTAAACAGGGTTCTGGGGCCAACGTCCCGACTTTC.

This clonotype was seen a handful of times. The J gene is TRBJ2-5, the V gene TRBV24-1, with 8 bases that match TRBD2. With 3 bases clipped from V and 5 bases from J, the junction kept 1 base outside the gene matches. The germline V gene encodes CDR1 KGHDR and CDR2 SFDVKD. This CDR3 is built from 13 residues. DNA for the CDR3: TGTGCCACCAGTGATCGGGGGGGGGAGACCCAGTACTTC. Translating gives CATSDRGGETQYF.

The chain uses TRBV20-1 and TRBJ1-2, with D hard to call. CDR1 and CDR2 (germline): DFQATT, SNEGSKA (reference sequence). V was shortened by 2 bases and J by 2 bases, with 6 bases between the two germline ends. The CDR3 length is 12 residues. The CDR3 region has the DNA TGCAGTGCTAGAACTGGGAACTATGGCTACACCTTC. Translated: CSARTGNYGYTF.

Written as DNA, the CDR3 is TGTGCCAGTAGTCCCGGACCCGCCTACGAGCAGTACTTC. Encoded protein: CASSPGPAYEQYF. V is TRBV19 and J is TRBJ2-7; no firm D call. Germline CDR1 and CDR2: LNHDA and SQIVND (reference sequence). The CDR3 contains 13 residues. V dropped 5 bases and J dropped 2 bases, with 10 bases sitting between them.

This clonotype occurred a few times. The chain combines TRBV4-1 with TRBJ2-5; D is uncertain. Trimming stripped 2 bases from V and 3 bases from J, with 1 base between. The CDR3 covers 11 residues. Germline assignment: CDR1 MGHRA and CDR2 YSYEKL. CDR3 amino acids: CASSQKETQYF. The DNA for the CDR3 is TGCGCCAGCAGCCAAAAAGAGACCCAGTACTTC.

This chain uses TRBV2 with TRBJ2-1; unclear D gene. Trimming stripped 4 bases from V and 8 bases from J, with 15 bases between. CDR1 and CDR2 from the germline V gene are SNHLY and FYNNEI. This CDR3 contains 14 residues. CDR3 sequence (DNA): TGTGCCAGCAGTGTAGCCCCGGTGGCCGATGAGCAGTTCTTC. Translated: CASSVAPVADEQFF.

The chain uses TRBV12-3 or TRBV12-4 and TRBJ1-1, with TRBD1 identical over 9 bases. V was pared by 6 bases and J by 0 bases, with 5 bases of the junction left unmatched. This CDR3 has 15 residues. This chain's CDR3 is CASRTDRGMNTEAFF. The CDR3 region has the DNA TGTGCCAGCAGAACGGACAGGGGAATGAACACTGAAGCTTTCTTT.

In the case of this clonotype: Sequence at one end of the junction differs from germline and may be a read error. This rearrangement joins TRBV7-3 to TRBJ2-3; D gene uncertain. Germline-derived CDR1 and CDR2 are SGHTA and FQGTGA. The CDR3 loop spans 14 amino acids. For the CDR3, the DNA is TGTGCCAACAGCTTAGTCGGGCCAGCAGATACGCAGTATTTT. Amino acids: CANSLVGPADTQYF.